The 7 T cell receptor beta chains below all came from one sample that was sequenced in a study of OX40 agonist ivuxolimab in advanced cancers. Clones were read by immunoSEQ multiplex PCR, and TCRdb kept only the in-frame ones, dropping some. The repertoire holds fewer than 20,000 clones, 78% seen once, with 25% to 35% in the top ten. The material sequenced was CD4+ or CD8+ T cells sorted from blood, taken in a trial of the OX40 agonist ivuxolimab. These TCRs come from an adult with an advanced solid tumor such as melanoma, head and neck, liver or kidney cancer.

The CDR3 DNA reads TGTGCCAGCAGAGAACAGGGGGCAGGGGAAAAACTGTTTTTT. It specifies CASREQGAGEKLFF. The chain combines TRBV2 with TRBJ1-4, with 9 bases aligning to TRBD1. The CDR3 is made up of 14 amino acids. V was clipped by 6 bases and J by 8 bases; unmatched bases: 7. CDR1 is SNHLY and CDR2 is FYNNEI in the germline V gene.

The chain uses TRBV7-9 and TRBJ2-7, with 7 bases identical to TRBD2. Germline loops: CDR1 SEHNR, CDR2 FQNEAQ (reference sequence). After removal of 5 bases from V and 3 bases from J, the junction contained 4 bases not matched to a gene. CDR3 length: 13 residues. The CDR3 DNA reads TGTGCCAGCAGCCAGGGACTATACTACGAGCAGTACTTC. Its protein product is CASSQGLYYEQYF. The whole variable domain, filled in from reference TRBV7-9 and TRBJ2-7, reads DTGVSQNPRHKITKRGQNVTFRCDPISEHNRLYWYRQTLGQGPEFLTYFQNEAQLEKSRLLSDRFSAERPKGSFSTLEIQRTEQGDSAMYLCASSQGLYYEQYFGPGTRLTVT.

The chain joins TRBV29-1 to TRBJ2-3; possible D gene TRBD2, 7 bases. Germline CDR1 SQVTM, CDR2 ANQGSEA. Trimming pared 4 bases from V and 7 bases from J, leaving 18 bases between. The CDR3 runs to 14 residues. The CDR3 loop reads CSVVWGGIGNTQYF. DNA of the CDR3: TGCAGCGTTGTGTGGGGGGGCATAGGTAATACGCAGTATTTT.

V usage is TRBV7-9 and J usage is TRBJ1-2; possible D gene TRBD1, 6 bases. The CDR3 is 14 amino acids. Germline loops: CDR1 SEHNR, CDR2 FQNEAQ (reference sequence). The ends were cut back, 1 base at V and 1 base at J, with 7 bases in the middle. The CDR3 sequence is CASSLGDINYGYTF. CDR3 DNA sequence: TGTGCCAGCAGCTTAGGGGACATTAACTATGGCTACACCTTC.

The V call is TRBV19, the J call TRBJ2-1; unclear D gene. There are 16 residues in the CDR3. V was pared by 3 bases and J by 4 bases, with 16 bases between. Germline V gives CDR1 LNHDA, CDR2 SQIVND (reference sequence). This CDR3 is CASSIEVFGQYNEQFF. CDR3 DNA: TGTGCCAGTAGTATCGAGGTTTTTGGGCAGTACAATGAGCAGTTCTTC. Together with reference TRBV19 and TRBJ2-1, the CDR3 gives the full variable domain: DGGITQSPKYLFRKEGQNVTLSCEQNLNHDAMYWYRQDPGQGLRLIYYSQIVNDFQKGDIAEGYSVSREKKESFPLTVTSAQKNPTAFYLCASSIEVFGQYNEQFFGPGTRLTVL.

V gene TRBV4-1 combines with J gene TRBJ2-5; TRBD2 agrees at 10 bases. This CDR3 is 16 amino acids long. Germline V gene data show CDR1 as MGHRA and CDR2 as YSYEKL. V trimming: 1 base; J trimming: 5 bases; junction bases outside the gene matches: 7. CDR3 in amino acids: CASSQGPAGGKETQYF. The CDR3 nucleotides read TGCGCCAGCAGCCAAGGTCCAGCGGGAGGGAAGGAGACCCAGTACTTC.

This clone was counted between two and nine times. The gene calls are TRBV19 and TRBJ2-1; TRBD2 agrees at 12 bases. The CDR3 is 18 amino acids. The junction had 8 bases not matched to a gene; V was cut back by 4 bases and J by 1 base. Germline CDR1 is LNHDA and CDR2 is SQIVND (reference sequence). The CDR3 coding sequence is TGTGCCAGTAGTACGGGACTAGCGGGCGCCCTATCCTACAATGAGCAGTTCTTC. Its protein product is CASSTGLAGALSYNEQFF.